These 2 T cell receptor beta chains came from one sample sequenced in a study of vaccination and CD4 T cells after COVID-19. No antigen is known for these receptors. Treatment of the sample: approximately 10-day PBMC culture with coronavirus spike peptide pools or control peptides (ViraFEST assay). The assay that was used to sequence DNA from cultured CD4+ T cells was the Oncomine TCR Beta short-read assay. TCRdb independently ran MiXCR on the PCR reads; one entry per CDR3 protein. The sample holds about 12,000 distinct CDR3 sequences; roughly 30% are singletons and the top ten take 13%. Sequences were derived from CD4+ T cells from blood, cultured in vitro, sampled after SARS-CoV-2 vaccination. These receptors were obtained from a human donor who had recovered from COVID-19.

This chain uses TRBV19 with TRBJ2-1, with 7 bases that match TRBD1. The CDR3 is 13 residues long. V dropped 3 bases and J dropped 9; count of bases not matched to a gene: 5. Germline V gives CDR1 LNHDA, CDR2 SQIVND (reference sequence). Here the CDR3 reads CASSIRRGLEQFF. DNA of the CDR3: TGTGCCAGTAGTATTCGAAGGGGGCTTGAGCAGTTCTTC. Full variable domain (remainder filled in from reference TRBV19 and TRBJ2-1): DGGITQSPKYLFRKEGQNVTLSCEQNLNHDAMYWYRQDPGQGLRLIYYSQIVNDFQKGDIAEGYSVSREKKESFPLTVTSAQKNPTAFYLCASSIRRGLEQFFGPGTRLTVL.

The chain links TRBV7-2 to TRBJ2-3; 8 nucleotides line up with TRBD2. J gave up 8 bases and V 8 bases, and 15 bases lay outside the gene matches. The CDR3 contains 15 residues. CDR1 is SGHTA and CDR2 is FQGNSA in the germline V gene. DNA of the CDR3: TGTGCCAGCCTACCGGGCCTAGCGGGCTCGAGTACGCAGTATTTT. Protein: CASLPGLAGSSTQYF.